The 21 T cell receptor beta chains below were found in one sample sequenced in a study of cytomegalovirus exposure and HLA in healthy donors. With 60 Vbeta and 13 Jbeta primers, the PCR was carried out. TCRdb's table, derived via immunoSEQ multiplex PCR, lists solely in-frame clones and lacks some. The table records about 76,000 clones, 70% to 80% of them present only once. The sample taken for sequencing was PBMCs. The receptors stem from a man aged 25 to 40 in good health and CMV-seronegative.

This sequence joins TRBV28 and TRBJ1-5, with D unclear. The CDR3 loop spans 13 amino acids. Trimming took off 6 bases at V and 3 bases at J, with 9 bases between the two ends. CDR1 and CDR2 from the germline V gene are MDHEN and SYDVKM. CDR3 nucleotide sequence: TGTGCCAGCAGGAGGGAGGACAATCAGCCCCAGCATTTT. This codes for CASRREDNQPQHF.

The chain recombines TRBV18 with TRBJ2-1, with D maybe TRBD1 (6 bases). The V gene's germline CDR1 is KGHSH and CDR2 LQKENI. V lost 1 base and J lost 3, with 10 bases in between. CDR3 length: 15 residues. CDR3 sequence: CASSPQGDNYNEQFF. The CDR3 coding sequence is TGTGCCAGCTCACCACAGGGGGATAACTACAATGAGCAGTTCTTC.

In DNA form, the CDR3 reads TGTGCCAGCAGTTGGAGATCTGGGACAAGGCCCCATAATGAAAAACTGTTTTTT. This gives the protein CASSWRSGTRPHNEKLFF. The rearrangement links TRBV28 to TRBJ1-4; maybe TRBD1 (6 bases). V was shortened by 4 bases and J by 4 bases, with 22 bases between the two germline ends. CDR1 is MDHEN and CDR2 is SYDVKM in the germline V gene. The CDR3 consists of 18 residues.

The chain uses TRBV5-4 and TRBJ2-3, with 8 bases matching TRBD2. V was clipped by 9 bases and J by 0 bases; unmatched bases: 12. Germline lookup yields CDR1 SGHNT and CDR2 YYREEE (reference sequence). The CDR3 contains 16 residues. The CDR3 coding sequence is TGTGCCACCAATCCGGGGGGGCCCTCTAGCACAGATACGCAGTATTTT. Amino acid sequence: CATNPGGPSSTDTQYF.

This clone showed up just once. The chain combines TRBV21-1 with TRBJ1-2. TRBV21-1 represents a pseudogene. CDR3 size: 14 residues. CDR3 sequence: CASSKGTGGYGYTF. The CDR3 bases are TGTGCCAGCAGCAAAGGGACCGGGGGCTATGGCTACACCTTC.

This rearrangement joins TRBV6-5 to TRBJ1-2, with D maybe TRBD1 (6 bases). V was trimmed by 4 bases and J by 4 bases, leaving 10 bases between them. The CDR3 is 13 amino acids. CDR1 MNHEY and CDR2 SVGAGI come from the germline V gene. The CDR3 spells CASSFGQPYGYTF. The CDR3 nucleotides read TGTGCCAGCAGTTTCGGACAGCCCTATGGCTACACCTTC.

The chain joins TRBV29-1 to TRBJ1-1; D is perhaps TRBD1 (5 bases). With 6 bases removed from V and 1 base from J, the gap between germline ends came to 18 bases. The CDR3 sequence is 15 residues long. Looked up from germline, CDR1 is SQVTM and CDR2 is ANQGSEA. The DNA for the CDR3 is TGCAGCGTCGGGGGGTCGGGACGCCCGAACACTGAAGCTTTCTTT. This encodes CSVGGSGRPNTEAFF.

This sequence joins TRBV7-9 and TRBJ1-2; 7 positions agree with TRBD1. Losses at the gene ends were 5 bases for V and 2 bases for J; bases not matched to a gene: 2. CDR1 and CDR2 from the germline V gene are SEHNR and FQNEAQ (reference sequence). CDR3 size: 13 residues. The CDR3 DNA is TGTGCCAGCAGCAAACAGGGGAACTATGGCTACACCTTC. This gives the protein CASSKQGNYGYTF.

The rearrangement joins TRBV7-8 to TRBJ1-6, with D perhaps TRBD1 (6 bases). Trimming removed 1 base from V and 5 bases from J, with 9 bases in between. The length of the CDR3 is 15 residues. CDR1 and CDR2 (germline): SGHVS, FQNEAQ. CDR3 coding DNA: TGTGCCAGCAGCTTAGACAGGGTTCATAATTCACCCCTCCACTTT. It encodes CASSLDRVHNSPLHF.

This sequence joins TRBV11-2 and TRBJ2-7; TRBD2 matches 7 bases. The length of the CDR3 is 15 residues. The ends lost 5 bases at V and 1 base at J; junction bases unmatched: 8. Germline V gene data show CDR1 as SGHAT and CDR2 as FQNNGV. CDR3 nucleotide sequence: TGTGCCAGCAGCCCCCCGAGCGGGGATTCCTACGAGCAGTACTTC. Translated: CASSPPSGDSYEQYF.

J is TRBJ2-5 and V is TRBV7-2; 10 bases agree with TRBD2. Unmatched junction bases numbered 5, after V lost 3 bases and J lost 4 bases. CDR3 length equals 15 residues. CDR1 and CDR2 (germline): SGHTA, FQGNSA. The CDR3 here is CASSFPSGGGETQYF. Written as DNA, the CDR3 is TGTGCCAGCAGCTTTCCTAGCGGGGGAGGAGAGACCCAGTACTTC.

The chain recombines TRBV6-4 with TRBJ2-2; D is unresolved. V gave up 4 bases and J gave up 5 bases, with 11 bases separating them. The germline CDR1 and CDR2 sequences are MRHNA and SNTAGT. This CDR3 is built from 14 residues. DNA of the CDR3: TGTGCCAGCAGTGTCCGAGCTCAAACCGGGGAGCTGTTTTTT. It is translated as CASSVRAQTGELFF.

V and J are TRBV5-4 and TRBJ1-6; no definite D call. CDR1 is SGHNT and CDR2 is YYREEE in the germline V gene (reference sequence). This CDR3 contains 14 residues. V was shortened by 3 bases and J by 9 bases, with 13 bases between the two germline ends. In nucleotides, the CDR3 is TGTGCCAGCAGCTCGAGCCTGCCGGGTTCACCCCTCCACTTT. It yields the protein CASSSSLPGSPLHF.

The chain carries TRBV2 and TRBJ2-7; no definite D call. The length of the CDR3 is 14 residues. V lost 4 bases and J lost 7, with 17 bases in between. Germline V CDR1 and CDR2: SNHLY, FYNNEI. The CDR3 DNA sequence: TGTGCCAGCAGTGTGGATGTCCCCCTCGGGGAGCAGTACTTC. It codes for CASSVDVPLGEQYF.

The V and J genes are TRBV9 and TRBJ2-7, with D tentatively TRBD1 (6 bases). CDR3 size: 14 residues. V shed 0 bases and J shed 5 bases, with 12 bases lying between them. Germline lookup yields CDR1 SGDLS and CDR2 YYNGEE. The CDR3 DNA reads TGTGCCAGCAGCGTAGCACAGGGATTCGACGAGCAGTACTTC. Protein product: CASSVAQGFDEQYF. The full variable domain, its missing parts supplied by reference TRBV9 and TRBJ2-7, is DSGVTQTPKHLITATGQRVTLRCSPRSGDLSVYWYQQSLDQGLQFLIQYYNGEERAKGNILERFSAQQFPDLHSELNLSSLELGDSALYFCASSVAQGFDEQYFGPGTRLTVT.

The sample holds one count of this clone. DNA of the CDR3: TGTGCCAGCAGCTTAGAAGGGACAGGCCTCAATCAGCCCCAGCATTTT. Its protein product is CASSLEGTGLNQPQHF. The genes are TRBV7-2 and TRBJ1-5; TRBD1 aligns across 8 bases. This CDR3 has 16 residues. Germline V gene data show CDR1 as SGHTA and CDR2 as FQGNSA. Unmatched junction bases numbered 5, after V lost 1 base and J lost 3 bases.

This clone was observed once. The chain is built from TRBV21-1 and TRBJ2-3; TRBD2 reflects the table's D call only, with no check against the DNA. TRBV21-1 is tagged as a pseudogene. The CDR3 runs to 18 residues. As DNA, the CDR3 is TGTGCCAGCAGCAAACGTCGGGGGGCGGTGGGGGTCACAGATACGCAGTATTTT. Protein: CASSKRRGAVGVTDTQYF.

In its sample, this clone was seen a few times. Written as DNA, the CDR3 is TGCAGTGCTAGGAGGACTGAAGCTTTCTTT. Protein product: CSARRTEAFF. The V and J genes are TRBV20-1 and TRBJ1-1; D unresolved. Germline V CDR1 and CDR2: DFQATT, SNEGSKA (reference sequence). The ends were cut back, 3 bases at V and 5 bases at J, with 4 bases in the middle. The CDR3 has 10 residues.

A few counts support this clone. Other DNA sequences in this sample translate to the same CDR3. This rearrangement joins TRBV5-1 to TRBJ1-1; 8 nucleotides align to TRBD1. Germline V gene sequence: CDR1 SGHRS, CDR2 YFSETQ. The CDR3 loop spans 15 amino acids. The junction had 2 bases not matched to a gene; V was cut back by 0 bases and J by 1 base. The CDR3: CASSLDGQGNTEAFF. In nucleotides, the CDR3 is TGCGCCAGCAGCTTGGATGGACAGGGGAACACTGAAGCTTTCTTT.

This chain connects TRBV6-5 to TRBJ2-2; 7 bases fit TRBD1. The ends lost 8 bases at V and 3 bases at J; junction bases unmatched: 6. This CDR3 region has 14 residues. Germline CDR1 and CDR2: MNHEY and SVGAGI. The CDR3 here is CASSTGADTGELFF. The CDR3 nucleotides are TGTGCCAGCTCCACAGGGGCGGACACCGGGGAGCTGTTTTTT.

The genes are TRBV28 and TRBJ2-7; D is possibly TRBD1 (5 bases). This CDR3 is built from 13 residues. V was trimmed by 6 bases and J by 2 bases, leaving 11 bases between them. CDR1 and CDR2 (germline): MDHEN, SYDVKM. The CDR3 loop reads CASRTQGAYEQYF. CDR3 coding DNA: TGTGCCAGCAGAACCCAAGGGGCCTACGAGCAGTACTTC.